These T cell receptor beta chains were read from a single sample in a study of metastatic and nonmetastatic thyroid tumors. Through MiXCR, TCRdb re-clonotyped the PCR reads. Here the sample spans fewer than 25,000 clones, roughly a sixth being singletons. The sequenced sample consisted of blood. The receptors derive from a female donor with papillary thyroid cancer or a benign thyroid nodule (not recorded which). Some clones in this sample may be carry-over from other donors' samples. The CDR3 runs from the conserved cysteine through the conserved F or W. The D gene is left open where the match is weak. A row's size may be missing; if present it is once, few, many or a size class.

CDR3aa: CASSLAGWSYEQYF; CDR3nt: TGTGCCAGCAGCTTAGCGGGCTGGTCCTACGAGCAGTACTTC; j_gene: TRBJ2-7; abundance: many; d_gene: -; v_gene: TRBV11-2
CDR3aa: CASGDFYYEQYF; CDR3nt: TGTGCCAGCGGGGACTTTTACTACGAGCAGTACTTC; j_gene: TRBJ2-7; abundance: -; d_gene: -; v_gene: TRBV12-3/TRBV12-4
CDR3aa: CASSYLANEQFF; CDR3nt: TGTGCCAGCAGTTACCTAGCGAATGAGCAGTTCTTC; j_gene: TRBJ2-1; abundance: many; d_gene: -; v_gene: TRBV12-3/TRBV12-4
CDR3aa: CASSPLTGSDEKLFF; CDR3nt: TGTGCCAGCTCACCACTGACAGGGTCGGATGAAAAACTGTTTTTT; j_gene: TRBJ1-4; abundance: many; d_gene: TRBD1; v_gene: TRBV18
CDR3aa: CASSDPSYEQYF; CDR3nt: TGTGCCAGCAGCGATCCTAGCTACGAGCAGTACTTC; j_gene: TRBJ2-7; abundance: few; d_gene: -; v_gene: TRBV6-2/TRBV6-3
CDR3aa: CAWSVSSNTQYF; CDR3nt: TGTGCCTGGAGTGTGAGCTCGAATACGCAGTATTTT; j_gene: TRBJ2-3; abundance: many; d_gene: -; v_gene: TRBV30
CDR3aa: CATKRLADDNEQFF; CDR3nt: TGTGCCACAAAAAGACTAGCGGATGACAATGAGCAGTTCTTC; j_gene: TRBJ2-1; abundance: many; d_gene: TRBD2; v_gene: TRBV10-3
CDR3aa: CASSFSRQVYTGELFF; CDR3nt: TGTGCCAGCAGCTTTTCTCGACAGGTCTACACCGGGGAGCTGTTTTTT; j_gene: TRBJ2-2; abundance: many; d_gene: -; v_gene: TRBV5-8
CDR3aa: CASSEDLNYGYTF; CDR3nt: TGTGCCAGCTCAGAGGACCTAAACTATGGCTACACCTTC; j_gene: TRBJ1-2; abundance: -; d_gene: -; v_gene: TRBV18
CDR3aa: CSASFGQGTDTQYF; CDR3nt: TGCAGTGCTAGTTTCGGACAGGGCACAGATACGCAGTATTTT; j_gene: TRBJ2-3; abundance: -; d_gene: TRBD1; v_gene: TRBV20-1
CDR3aa: CASSLTPPYGYTF; CDR3nt: TGTGCCAGCAGCTTAACACCCCCCTATGGCTACACCTTC; j_gene: TRBJ1-2; abundance: many; d_gene: -; v_gene: TRBV5-6
CDR3aa: CSARWDESYPETQYF; CDR3nt: TGCAGTGCTAGATGGGACGAAAGTTACCCAGAGACCCAGTACTTC; j_gene: TRBJ2-5; abundance: -; d_gene: -; v_gene: TRBV20-1
CDR3aa: CASSLAGGSYEQYF; CDR3nt: TGTGCCAGCAGTTTGGCGGGCGGCTCCTACGAGCAGTACTTC; j_gene: TRBJ2-7; abundance: few; d_gene: -; v_gene: TRBV28
CDR3aa: CASRRRPQETQYF; CDR3nt: TGTGCCAGCAGGCGACGCCCCCAAGAGACCCAGTACTTC; j_gene: TRBJ2-5; abundance: many; d_gene: -; v_gene: TRBV27
CDR3aa: CASSLWGQGEDGELFF; CDR3nt: TGTGCCAGCAGTTTATGGGGACAGGGAGAGGACGGGGAGCTGTTTTTT; j_gene: TRBJ2-2; abundance: -; d_gene: TRBD1; v_gene: TRBV28
CDR3aa: CASSSLRNSYNEQFF; CDR3nt: TGCGCCAGCAGCTCCCTCAGGAACTCCTACAATGAGCAGTTCTTC; j_gene: TRBJ2-1; abundance: -; d_gene: -; v_gene: TRBV5-1
CDR3aa: CASSQVGAGSDTQYF; CDR3nt: TGCGCCAGCAGCCAAGTTGGGGCGGGGTCAGATACGCAGTATTTT; j_gene: TRBJ2-3; abundance: many; d_gene: -; v_gene: TRBV4-3
CDR3aa: CASSPSEETQYF; CDR3nt: TGTGCCAGCTCACCGTCGGAAGAGACCCAGTACTTC; j_gene: TRBJ2-5; abundance: many; d_gene: -; v_gene: TRBV18
CDR3aa: CASSSPGHGYTF; CDR3nt: TGTGCCAGCAGTTCCCCTGGCCATGGCTACACCTTC; j_gene: TRBJ1-2; abundance: many; d_gene: -; v_gene: TRBV12-3/TRBV12-4
CDR3aa: CASSLAPTGGYEQYF; CDR3nt: TGTGCCAGCAGCTTAGCGCCAACTGGGGGCTACGAGCAGTACTTC; j_gene: TRBJ2-7; abundance: many; d_gene: -; v_gene: TRBV7-2
CDR3aa: CASRGDSYEQYF; CDR3nt: TGTGCCAGTAGAGGGGACAGCTACGAGCAGTACTTC; j_gene: TRBJ2-7; abundance: many; d_gene: TRBD1; v_gene: TRBV19
CDR3aa: CSANRDYNSPLHF; CDR3nt: TGCAGTGCTAACAGGGACTATAATTCACCCCTCCACTTT; j_gene: TRBJ1-6; abundance: -; d_gene: -; v_gene: TRBV20-1
CDR3aa: CATGTATLTDTQYF; CDR3nt: TGTGCCACTGGGACAGCTACTCTCACAGATACGCAGTATTTT; j_gene: TRBJ2-3; abundance: few; d_gene: TRBD1; v_gene: TRBV28
CDR3aa: CASSEAGSTYEQYF; CDR3nt: TGTGCCAGCAGTGAAGCGGGAAGTACCTACGAGCAGTACTTC; j_gene: TRBJ2-7; abundance: many; d_gene: -; v_gene: TRBV2
CDR3aa: CASIGRQGAGEQYF; CDR3nt: TGTGCCAGCATTGGACGACAGGGGGCGGGTGAGCAGTACTTC; j_gene: TRBJ2-7; abundance: -; d_gene: TRBD1; v_gene: TRBV6-1
CDR3aa: CASSPTLGVSSEQYF; CDR3nt: TGTGCCAGCTCACCGACTTTGGGGGTGTCAAGCGAGCAGTACTTC; j_gene: TRBJ2-7; abundance: many; d_gene: -; v_gene: TRBV18
CDR3aa: CASSSDRGDIQYF; CDR3nt: TGTGCCAGCAGTAGTGACAGGGGTGACATTCAGTACTTC; j_gene: TRBJ2-4; abundance: many; d_gene: TRBD1; v_gene: TRBV2
CDR3aa: CASTGTGGSGNTIYF; CDR3nt: TGTGCCTCGACCGGGACAGGGGGCTCTGGAAACACCATATATTTT; j_gene: TRBJ1-3; abundance: many; d_gene: TRBD1; v_gene: TRBV30
CDR3aa: CASRRLAGGQNNEQFF; CDR3nt: TGTGCCAGCAGAAGACTAGCGGGAGGACAAAACAATGAGCAGTTCTTC; j_gene: TRBJ2-1; abundance: many; d_gene: TRBD2; v_gene: TRBV6-2/TRBV6-3
CDR3aa: CSARDPSRWNEQYF; CDR3nt: TGCAGTGCTAGAGATCCGAGCAGGTGGAACGAGCAGTACTTC; j_gene: TRBJ2-7; abundance: medium-sized; d_gene: -; v_gene: TRBV20-1
CDR3aa: CASNTGSTNEKLFF; CDR3nt: TGTGCCAGCAACACAGGGTCTACTAATGAAAAACTGTTTTTT; j_gene: TRBJ1-4; abundance: -; d_gene: -; v_gene: TRBV6-1
CDR3aa: CASSARLDRIRTDTQYF; CDR3nt: TGTGCCAGCAGTGCCAGACTAGACCGGATCAGAACAGATACGCAGTATTTT; j_gene: TRBJ2-3; abundance: many; d_gene: -; v_gene: TRBV6-1
CDR3aa: CASSPTDSRNEKLFF; CDR3nt: TGTGCCAGCTCACCAACGGACAGCCGTAATGAAAAACTGTTTTTT; j_gene: TRBJ1-4; abundance: many; d_gene: -; v_gene: TRBV18
CDR3aa: CSARAPGRGLYEQYF; CDR3nt: TGCAGTGCTAGAGCCCCCGGCAGGGGACTTTACGAGCAGTACTTC; j_gene: TRBJ2-7; abundance: many; d_gene: -; v_gene: TRBV20-1
CDR3aa: CAGGLQGRYEQYF; CDR3nt: TGTGCCGGTGGGTTACAGGGGAGGTACGAGCAGTACTTC; j_gene: TRBJ2-7; abundance: many; d_gene: -; v_gene: TRBV5-4
CDR3aa: CASSFLGARSDTQYF; CDR3nt: TGTGCCAGCAGCTTTTTAGGAGCACGTTCAGATACGCAGTATTTT; j_gene: TRBJ2-3; abundance: many; d_gene: -; v_gene: TRBV7-3
CDR3aa: CASSRLAGWETQYF; CDR3nt: TGTGCCAGCAGTCGGCTAGCGGGATGGGAGACCCAGTACTTC; j_gene: TRBJ2-5; abundance: many; d_gene: TRBD2; v_gene: TRBV2
CDR3aa: CAWRKEGYTQYF; CDR3nt: TGTGCCTGGAGAAAGGAAGGGTATACGCAGTATTTT; j_gene: TRBJ2-3; abundance: many; d_gene: -; v_gene: TRBV30
CDR3aa: CASSAPRARSYEQYF; CDR3nt: TGTGCCAGCAGTGCGCCGAGGGCCCGCTCCTACGAGCAGTACTTC; j_gene: TRBJ2-7; abundance: medium-sized; d_gene: -; v_gene: TRBV6-1
CDR3aa: CASILGGGYEQYF; CDR3nt: TGTGCCAGCATCCTTGGGGGTGGCTACGAGCAGTACTTC; j_gene: TRBJ2-7; abundance: -; d_gene: -; v_gene: TRBV7-2
CDR3aa: CSVNGGPSGDYGYTF; CDR3nt: TGCAGCGTCAATGGCGGGCCGTCCGGGGACTATGGCTACACCTTC; j_gene: TRBJ1-2; abundance: many; d_gene: -; v_gene: TRBV29-1
CDR3aa: CASSSGLAISGELFF; CDR3nt: TGCGCCAGCAGCTCAGGACTAGCTATTAGCGGGGAGCTGTTTTTT; j_gene: TRBJ2-2; abundance: many; d_gene: TRBD2; v_gene: TRBV5-1
CDR3aa: CASSSYPRDTQYF; CDR3nt: TGTGCCAGCAGTTCCTACCCACGAGATACGCAGTATTTT; j_gene: TRBJ2-3; abundance: many; d_gene: -; v_gene: TRBV7-2
CDR3aa: CASSLGDRVHTEAFF; CDR3nt: TGCGCCAGCAGCTTGGGCGACAGGGTGCACACTGAAGCTTTCTTT; j_gene: TRBJ1-1; abundance: many; d_gene: TRBD1; v_gene: TRBV5-1
CDR3aa: CASSLLLRFQGVGQPQHF; CDR3nt: TGTGCCAGCAGTTTATTGTTGCGTTTTCAGGGGGTCGGGCAGCCCCAGCATTTT; j_gene: TRBJ1-5; abundance: many; d_gene: TRBD1; v_gene: TRBV28
CDR3aa: CASSEAQGFADTQYF; CDR3nt: TGTGCCAGCAGTGAAGCTCAGGGGTTTGCAGATACGCAGTATTTT; j_gene: TRBJ2-3; abundance: few; d_gene: -; v_gene: TRBV25-1
CDR3aa: CASWKGGTRTDTQYF; CDR3nt: TGTGCCAGTTGGAAAGGCGGGACCCGCACAGATACGCAGTATTTT; j_gene: TRBJ2-3; abundance: many; d_gene: -; v_gene: TRBV28
CDR3aa: CASSSRTQETQYF; CDR3nt: TGTGCCAGCAGTTCCCGAACCCAAGAGACCCAGTACTTC; j_gene: TRBJ2-5; abundance: many; d_gene: -; v_gene: TRBV27
CDR3aa: CASNLFAPTRRLRETQYF; CDR3nt: TGTGCCAGCAACCTATTCGCACCGACCCGGAGGTTGAGGGAGACCCAGTACTTC; j_gene: TRBJ2-5; abundance: many; d_gene: -; v_gene: TRBV7-8
CDR3aa: CASSLLTSGQITDTQYF; CDR3nt: TGTGCCAGCAGCCTATTAACTAGCGGGCAAATCACAGATACGCAGTATTTT; j_gene: TRBJ2-3; abundance: -; d_gene: TRBD2; v_gene: TRBV28
CDR3aa: CASSSTSGSLNEQFF; CDR3nt: TGCGCCAGCAGCTCGACTAGCGGGAGCTTGAATGAGCAGTTCTTC; j_gene: TRBJ2-1; abundance: -; d_gene: TRBD2; v_gene: TRBV5-1
CDR3aa: CASSIGGGLSYNEQFF; CDR3nt: TGTGCCAGTAGTATAGGTGGCGGACTCTCCTACAATGAGCAGTTCTTC; j_gene: TRBJ2-1; abundance: many; d_gene: -; v_gene: TRBV19
CDR3aa: CASTSLGTVGTEAFF; CDR3nt: TGTGCCAGCACCTCCCTAGGGACAGTAGGCACTGAAGCTTTCTTT; j_gene: TRBJ1-1; abundance: many; d_gene: TRBD1; v_gene: TRBV7-9
CDR3aa: CSARGLAGGNTGELFF; CDR3nt: TGCAGTGCTAGAGGACTAGCGGGAGGAAACACCGGGGAGCTGTTTTTT; j_gene: TRBJ2-2; abundance: medium-sized; d_gene: TRBD2; v_gene: TRBV20-1